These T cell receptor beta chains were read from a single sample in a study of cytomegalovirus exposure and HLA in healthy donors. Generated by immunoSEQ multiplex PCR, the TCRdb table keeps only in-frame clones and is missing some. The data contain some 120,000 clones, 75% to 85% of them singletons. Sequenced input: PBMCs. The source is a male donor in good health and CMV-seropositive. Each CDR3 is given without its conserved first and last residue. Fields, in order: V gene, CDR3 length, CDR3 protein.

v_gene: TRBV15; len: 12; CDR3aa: ATSRGDSKNTIY
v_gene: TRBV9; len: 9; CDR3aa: ASSAFNEQF
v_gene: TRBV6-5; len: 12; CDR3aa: ASSYRDRADTQY
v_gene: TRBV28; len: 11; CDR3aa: ASGRGVEEKLF
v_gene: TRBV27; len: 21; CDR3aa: ASSLSSMKAGTSGGSSYNEQF
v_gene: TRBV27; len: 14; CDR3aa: ASSLSPGTGRQKLF
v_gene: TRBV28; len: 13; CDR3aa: ASSFRVGGVYEQY
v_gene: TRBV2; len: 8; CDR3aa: ASRAGSYT
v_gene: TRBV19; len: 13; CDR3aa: ASSMLREIYNEQF
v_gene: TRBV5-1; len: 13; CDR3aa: ASSLTAGELYEQF
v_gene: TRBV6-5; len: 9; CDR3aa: ASRKRDKAF
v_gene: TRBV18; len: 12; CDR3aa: ASSLEVGNTEAF
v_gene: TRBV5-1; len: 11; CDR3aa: ASSEGQGHGYT
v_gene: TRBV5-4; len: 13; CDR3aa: ASSLSPGERFEQY
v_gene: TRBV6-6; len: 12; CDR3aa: ASIPDTGGTEAF
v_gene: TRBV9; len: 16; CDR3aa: ASSGRTGAFVSGNTIY
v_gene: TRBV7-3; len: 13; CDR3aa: ASSSVAGGPDTQY
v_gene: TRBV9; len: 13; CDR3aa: ASSVNPVNAGELF
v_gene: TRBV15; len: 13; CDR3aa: ATSTHDSHTGELF
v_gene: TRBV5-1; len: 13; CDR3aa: ASTPGGLAQETQY
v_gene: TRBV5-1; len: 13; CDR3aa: ASSFTGTTDNEQF
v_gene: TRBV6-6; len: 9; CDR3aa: ASSTRDSPF
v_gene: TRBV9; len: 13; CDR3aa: ASSSKIDSHTEAF
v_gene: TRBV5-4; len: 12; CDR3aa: ASSFGRASYEQY
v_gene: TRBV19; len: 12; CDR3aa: ASSPGQGGDGYT
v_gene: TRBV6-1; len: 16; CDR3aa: ASSEDGETGTHTGELF
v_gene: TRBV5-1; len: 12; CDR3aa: ASRPRISRGTQY
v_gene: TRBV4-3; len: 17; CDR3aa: ASSQERGLASSSYNEQF
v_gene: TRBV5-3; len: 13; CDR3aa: ARSLASQKANGYT